The clone carrying this TCR beta chain was seen only once. Every molecule of TCR cDNA had its own unique molecular identifier. TCRdb used MiXCR to reprocess the 5' RACE reads, holding one entry per CDR3 protein. This sample has about 120,000 distinct CDR3 sequences, with more than 10% found just once. The data stem from a study of spatial heterogeneity in lung cancer. Overall study: Available follow-up PBMC samples, collected a median of about two years post-resection, were sequenced.

Time point described: blood at routine non-recurrence follow-up after resection. Without sorting, whole RNA was sequenced from tumor, nontumor lung or frozen PBMC. The source material was PBMCs, sampled at follow-up. The TCR sequence derives from a male donor with early-stage non-small cell lung cancer.

CDR3 protein: CSATDREDTQYF. The CDR3 DNA follows: TGCAGTGCTACAGACAGGGAGGATACGCAGTATTTT. The chain employs TRBV20-1 and TRBJ2-3; 7 bases align to TRBD1. V lost 4 bases and J lost 6; bases outside the gene matches: 4. CDR1 and CDR2 (germline): DFQATT, SNEGSKA (reference sequence). There are 12 residues in the CDR3.